Below, 16 T cell receptor beta chains from the same sample are listed, as sequenced in a study of T cells in Graves' hyperthyroidism and ophthalmopathy. It was RNA transcripts that yielded the amplified TCR beta CDR3 regions. The HTBI primer set drove a first-round RT-PCR of the TCR CDR3. TCRdb re-analysed the multiplex PCR reads in MiXCR, keeping a single row per CDR3 protein. The sample has 700,000 or so distinct CDR3 sequences; about 17% are singletons. The sample comprised blood. These receptors were obtained from a man younger than 30 with Graves' hyperthyroidism.

This clonotype was observed at least ten times. CDR3 in amino acids: CASSLERMQETQYF. The CDR3 bases are TGTGCCAGCAGTTTGGAGAGGATGCAAGAGACCCAGTACTTC. The rearrangement joins TRBV28 to TRBJ2-5; D not certain. Trimming removed 3 bases at V and 2 bases at J, with 10 bases between. This CDR3 has 14 amino acids. CDR1 and CDR2 from the germline V gene are MDHEN and SYDVKM.

There are a few counts of this clonotype. V usage is TRBV19 and J usage is TRBJ1-1; D not resolved. V lost 0 bases to trimming and J lost 7 bases, with 9 bases between them. The CDR3 totals 13 residues. Germline CDR1 reads LNHDA; CDR2 reads SQIVND (reference sequence). The CDR3 is CASSIDYSREAFF. CDR3 nucleotides: TGTGCCAGTAGTATAGACTACAGCCGTGAAGCTTTCTTT.

At least ten counts were recorded for this clonotype. This sequence joins TRBV15 and TRBJ2-5; D is uncertain. CDR3 length: 12 amino acids. Germline CDR1 and CDR2: LNHNV and YYDKDF (reference sequence). V lost 4 bases, J lost 5 bases, and 8 bases lay in between. This CDR3 reads CATSNASETQYF. The CDR3 bases are TGTGCCACCAGCAATGCCAGCGAGACCCAGTACTTC.

The chain employs TRBV12-3 or TRBV12-4 and TRBJ2-7; D is uncertain. The CDR3 spans 13 residues. Trimming removed 1 base at V and 4 bases at J, with 8 bases between. CDR3 sequence (DNA): TGTGCCAGCAGTTTAGGGGCGCGATACGAGCAGTACTTC. The encoded protein is CASSLGARYEQYF.

This clonotype was observed many times. This chain connects TRBV10-3 to TRBJ1-5; tentative D call: TRBD1 (5 bases). This CDR3 has 15 amino acids. Germline V gene sequence: CDR1 ENHRY, CDR2 SYGVKD. Trimming shortened V by 0 bases and J by 7 bases, and 13 bases separated the two germline ends. The CDR3 sequence: CAISESRRAGQPQHF. In DNA form, the CDR3 reads TGTGCCATCAGTGAGTCGCGCAGGGCTGGCCAGCCCCAGCATTTT.

This clonotype showed up many times. CDR3 nucleotides: TGTGCCAGCAGTGCCAAGGGGTACGAGCAGTACTTC. Its protein product is CASSAKGYEQYF. The chain links TRBV28 to TRBJ2-7; TRBD1 might be the D (5 bases). V dropped 5 bases and J dropped 4 bases, with 9 bases sitting between them. This CDR3 has 12 residues. Germline lookup yields CDR1 MDHEN and CDR2 SYDVKM.

The V call is TRBV20-1, the J call TRBJ2-1; D is perhaps TRBD2 (5 bases). Germline CDR1 DFQATT, CDR2 SNEGSKA (reference sequence). The length of the CDR3 is 15 residues. V lost 0 bases to trimming and J lost 3 bases, with 12 bases between them. The CDR3 DNA is TGCAGTGCTAGAGATCGGAGTAGCGACTACAATGAGCAGTTCTTC. Protein: CSARDRSSDYNEQFF.

This clonotype came up many times. The J gene is TRBJ2-7, the V gene TRBV7-9; D unresolved. Trimming removed 5 bases from V and 4 bases from J, with 15 bases in between. Germline V lookup: CDR1 SEHNR, CDR2 FQNEAQ (reference sequence). The CDR3 sequence is 14 residues long. CDR3: CASSPESRSYEQYF. The CDR3 region has the DNA TGTGCCAGCAGCCCCGAGTCCCGTTCGTACGAGCAGTACTTC.

V is TRBV11-2 and J is TRBJ2-5; D remains ambiguous. CDR3 length: 15 residues. Looked up from germline, CDR1 is SGHAT and CDR2 is FQNNGV. V was cut by 5 bases and J by 2 bases, with 15 bases left in between. The CDR3 sequence is CASSQSWLSQETQYF. CDR3 DNA: TGTGCCAGCAGCCAATCCTGGCTCTCACAAGAGACCCAGTACTTC.

The rearrangement links TRBV6-5 to TRBJ2-7; possibly TRBD1 for D (5 bases). V was shortened by 2 bases and J by 6 bases, with 11 bases between the two germline ends. CDR1 MNHEY and CDR2 SVGAGI come from the germline V gene. This CDR3 spans 13 amino acids. CDR3 sequence: CASSYKSGFEQYF. CDR3 in DNA: TGTGCCAGCAGTTACAAATCAGGGTTCGAGCAGTACTTC.

The count of this clonotype is one. Possible read error: a much larger clone is one base away. CDR3 residues: CASRLVRVTGGTYNEQFF. The CDR3 coding sequence is TGTGCCAGCAGATTAGTGAGGGTTACGGGAGGCACCTACAATGAGCAGTTCTTC. V is TRBV7-2 and J is TRBJ2-1; the match to TRBD2 covers 7 bases. Looked up from germline, CDR1 is SGHTA and CDR2 is FQGNSA. The CDR3 runs 18 residues.

The chain joins TRBV11-1 to TRBJ2-3; D is ambiguous. V dropped 5 bases and J dropped 0 bases, with 15 bases sitting between them. There are 16 residues in the CDR3. Germline assignment: CDR1 SGHAT and CDR2 FQDESV (reference sequence). DNA for the CDR3: TGTGCCAGCAGCCCCAGGTCATCGCATAGCACAGATACGCAGTATTTT. Residues: CASSPRSSHSTDTQYF.

The CDR3 DNA reads TGTGCCAGCAGTTTATCTCCTGGGACGGCATACGAGCAGTACTTC. Residues: CASSLSPGTAYEQYF. The chain carries TRBV27 and TRBJ2-7; D is tentatively TRBD1 or TRBD2 (5 bases each). The germline V and J ends were trimmed by 0 bases and 4 bases, with 13 bases remaining between them. Looked up from germline, CDR1 is MNHEY and CDR2 is SMNVEV (reference sequence). The CDR3 runs to 15 residues.

This clonotype was detected many times. The chain recombines TRBV6-5 with TRBJ2-7; D possibly corresponds to TRBD2 (5 bases). Trimming removed 2 bases at V and 7 bases at J, with 12 bases between. Germline V gene lookup returns CDR1 MNHEY and CDR2 SVGAGI. The CDR3 is 13 amino acids. The DNA for the CDR3 is TGTGCCAGCAGTTACAGCCTCCCGGGGGAGCAGTACTTC. This sequence encodes CASSYSLPGEQYF.

The V and J genes are TRBV5-1 and TRBJ2-7; 9 bases map to TRBD2. From germline, CDR1 is SGHRS and CDR2 YFSETQ. This CDR3 spans 12 amino acids. J lost 8 bases, V lost 1 base, and 1 base had no gene match. The CDR3 sequence: CASSLLAGQQYF. The CDR3 bases are TGCGCCAGCAGCTTGCTAGCGGGGCAGCAGTACTTC.

This clonotype was counted a few times. The chain has TRBV28 and TRBJ1-5; no definite D call. The V and J ends lost 6 bases and 4 bases respectively, with 16 bases between them. CDR1 MDHEN and CDR2 SYDVKM come from the germline V gene. CDR3 length: 15 residues. CDR3 in DNA: TGTGCCAGCAGCACAAGGGCCGGTATTAATCAGCCCCAGCATTTT. It translates to CASSTRAGINQPQHF.